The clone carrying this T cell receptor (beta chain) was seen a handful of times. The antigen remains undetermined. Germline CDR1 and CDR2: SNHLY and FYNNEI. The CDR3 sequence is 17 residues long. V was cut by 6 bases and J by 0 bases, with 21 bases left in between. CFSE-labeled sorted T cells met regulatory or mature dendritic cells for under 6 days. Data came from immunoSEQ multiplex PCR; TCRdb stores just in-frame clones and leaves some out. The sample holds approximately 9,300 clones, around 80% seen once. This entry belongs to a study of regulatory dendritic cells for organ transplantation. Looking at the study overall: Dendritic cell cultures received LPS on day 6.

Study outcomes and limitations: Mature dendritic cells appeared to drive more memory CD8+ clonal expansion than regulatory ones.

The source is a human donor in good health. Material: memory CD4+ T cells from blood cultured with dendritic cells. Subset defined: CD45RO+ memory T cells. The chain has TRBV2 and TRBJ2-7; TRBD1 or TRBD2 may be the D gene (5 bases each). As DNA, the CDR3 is TGTGCCAGCAGCGTTTCCCCCATGGGGACGGCCTCCTACGAGCAGTACTTC. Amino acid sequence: CASSVSPMGTASYEQYF.